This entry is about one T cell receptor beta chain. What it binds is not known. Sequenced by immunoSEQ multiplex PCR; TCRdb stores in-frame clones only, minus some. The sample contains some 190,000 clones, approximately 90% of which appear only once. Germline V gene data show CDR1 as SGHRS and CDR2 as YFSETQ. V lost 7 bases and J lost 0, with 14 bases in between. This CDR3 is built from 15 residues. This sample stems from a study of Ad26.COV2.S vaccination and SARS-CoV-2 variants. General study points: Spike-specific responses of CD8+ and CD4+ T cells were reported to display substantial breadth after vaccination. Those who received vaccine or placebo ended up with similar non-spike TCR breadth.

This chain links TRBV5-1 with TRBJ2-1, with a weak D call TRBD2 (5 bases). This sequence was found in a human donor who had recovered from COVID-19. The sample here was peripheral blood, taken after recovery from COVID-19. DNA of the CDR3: TGCGCCAGCCGGACTGGAGCAGGCTCCTACAATGAGCAGTTCTTC. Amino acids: CASRTGAGSYNEQFF.